The rows below give T cell receptor beta chains drawn from one sample of a study of blood T cell repertoires in COVID-19. Measured with immunoSEQ multiplex PCR; TCRdb has only the in-frame clones, and not every one. The repertoire holds around 250,000 clones, with around 90% as singletons. The sample taken for sequencing was PBMCs or T cells enriched from blood (not recorded which). These TCRs come from a man between 35 and 55 years old who had been exposed to COVID-19. The CDR3 runs from the conserved cysteine through the conserved F or W. Each record gives: D gene, clone size, J gene, V gene, CDR3 DNA, CDR3 protein. D genes are given only for firm matches. Clone sizes are given selectively: once, few, many, or a class where the clone is expanded.

>NA|few|TRBJ2-7|TRBV6-2/TRBV6-3
TGTGCCAGCAGTTATACTTACGAGCAGTACTTC
CASSYTYEQYF
>TRBD1|once|TRBJ1-1|TRBV5-1
TGCGCCAGCAGCTCGGGACAGGGGGCGCGTGGGGACACTGAAGCTTTCTTT
CASSSGQGARGDTEAFF
>NA|once|TRBJ1-1|TRBV10-1
TGCGCCAGCAGTGAGAAGTCCCTCGGGGGGGACCTGCGAACTGAAGCTTTCTTT
CASSEKSLGGDLRTEAFF
>NA|NA|TRBJ1-3|TRBV28
TGTGCCAGCAGTTTAAATCCGGGATCCCTCTCTGGAAACACCATATATTTT
CASSLNPGSLSGNTIYF
>TRBD1|NA|TRBJ1-1|TRBV6-1
TGTGCCAGCAGTGCCAGAATGAATCCGGGACAGATGAACACTGAAGCTTTCTTT
CASSARMNPGQMNTEAFF
>TRBD1|NA|TRBJ1-1|TRBV5-5
TGTGCCAGCAGCTCCAACCTGGGACAGGGTCGGGCTTTCTTT
CASSSNLGQGRAFF
>TRBD1|NA|TRBJ2-6|TRBV11-2
TGTGCCAGCACGAGACAGGGGGTATTCTCTGGGGCCAACGTCCTGACTTTC
CASTRQGVFSGANVLTF
>TRBD2|NA|TRBJ2-1|TRBV27
TGTGCCAGCAGTTTATCGGGACTAGCGGGATACAATGAGCAGTTCTTC
CASSLSGLAGYNEQFF
>TRBD1|NA|TRBJ1-3|TRBV4-2
TGTGCCAGCAGCAGACGCTCTGTTGACAGGGGGCGAGTCGCCATATATTTT
CASSRRSVDRGRVAIYF
>TRBD1|NA|TRBJ2-5|TRBV7-9
TGTGCAAGCACGTCAGGGGGCGAGGAGACCCAGTACTTC
CASTSGGEETQYF
>NA|NA|TRBJ1-6|TRBV21-1
TGTGCCAGCAGCCGGACCAGGGGGGATAATTCACCCCTCCACTTT
CASSRTRGDNSPLHF
>NA|NA|TRBJ1-5|TRBV28
TGTGCCAGCAGTTTATTCAGGGGTCAGCCCCAGCATTTT
CASSLFRGQPQHF
>TRBD1|NA|TRBJ1-1|TRBV24-1
TGTGCCACCAGTGATGGACAGGGGACGCCTGAAGCTTTCTTT
CATSDGQGTPEAFF
>TRBD1|NA|TRBJ2-1|TRBV7-7
TGTGCTAGCAGCCGGGACAGGAATAACTACAATGAGCAGTTCTTC
CASSRDRNNYNEQFF
>NA|NA|TRBJ1-1|TRBV12-3/TRBV12-4
TGTGCCAGCAGTTTAGGCGGGGACACTGAAGCTTTCTTT
CASSLGGDTEAFF
>NA|NA|TRBJ2-4|TRBV5-1
TGCGCCAGCAGCTTGGATGGCCAGGGCCGCATTCAGTACTTC
CASSLDGQGRIQYF